Included here is one T cell receptor beta chain sequence, with context. The antigen is undetermined. The sample comes from a study of OX40 agonist ivuxolimab in advanced cancers. Study as a whole: Every patient in dose escalation had hepatocellular carcinoma, melanoma, renal cell or head and neck cancer. Enrollees could have had prior anti-PD-1, anti-PD-L1 or anti-CTLA-4 therapy, which 40% had received. Notes on the study in general: On average, CD8+ T cells had more expanded clones than CD4+. Researchers did not establish what antigens the expanded peripheral T cells target.

Trimming stripped 1 base from V and 0 bases from J, with 23 bases between. Germline V gene lookup returns CDR1 GTSNPN and CDR2 SVGIG (reference sequence). CDR3 length: 19 amino acids. Produced via immunoSEQ multiplex PCR; TCRdb's table is partial and in-frame only. The sample shows some 63,000 clones, 75% to 90% of them seen only once. Material: CD4+ or CD8+ T cells sorted from blood, obtained in a trial of the OX40 agonist ivuxolimab. The TCR was taken from an adult with an advanced solid tumor such as melanoma, head and neck, liver or kidney cancer. The chain uses TRBV30 and TRBJ2-3; maybe TRBD2 (6 bases). CDR3 amino acids: CAWSAPGLLPTSSTDTQYF. The CDR3 bases are TGTGCCTGGAGTGCCCCGGGCCTCCTCCCCACTAGCAGCACAGATACGCAGTATTTT.